Listed below are T cell receptor beta chains from one sample, sequenced in a study of beta chain features in type 1 diabetes. Repertoires were generated with immunoSEQ multiplex PCR, while TCRdb's copy carries only in-frame clones and drops some. Here the sample spans 350,000 to 400,000 clones, around an eighth being singletons. Sequencing input: naive CD4+ T cells from blood. These receptors originate from a woman between 18 and 29 years old with type 1 diabetes. The CDR3 runs from the conserved cysteine through the conserved F or W. Fields, in order: D gene, V gene, clone size, J gene, CDR3 DNA, CDR3 protein. A D gene is named only where the DNA matches it firmly. Size is omitted from some rows. Given values are once, few, many or a class for expanded clones.

>TRBD1|TRBV5-6|.|TRBJ2-3
TGTGCCAGCAGCTTACGACAGGGGGCGCTGGGAGATACGCAGTATTTT
CASSLRQGALGDTQYF
>.|TRBV5-4|.|TRBJ2-7
TGTGCCAGCAGCGGGAGGGTAGGGGGCGAGCAGTACTTC
CASSGRVGGEQYF
>TRBD2|TRBV15|few|TRBJ2-1
TGTGCCACCAGCAGAGATCCGGGACTAGCGGGAGGGCCACAGTTCTTC
CATSRDPGLAGGPQFF
>.|TRBV11-1|few|TRBJ2-7
TGTGCCAGCACCTCGGACAGATCCTACGAGCAGTACTTC
CASTSDRSYEQYF
>.|TRBV6-5|.|TRBJ2-7
TGTGCCAGCAGTTACATCCCCGCAGGGCCAGACTACGAGCAGTACTTC
CASSYIPAGPDYEQYF
>.|TRBV7-9|few|TRBJ2-3
TGTGCCAGCGGAATGAGCGGCACAGATACGCAGTATTTT
CASGMSGTDTQYF
>TRBD1|TRBV7-6|.|TRBJ2-7
TGTGCCAGCAGCCCCATTGCCGGGACAGTCTCCTACGAGCAGTACTTC
CASSPIAGTVSYEQYF
>.|TRBV29-1|.|TRBJ1-2
TGCAGCGTCGGGAATGGCTACACCTTC
CSVGNGYTF
>TRBD2|TRBV7-8|few|TRBJ2-2
TGTGCCAGCAGCTTAAAGGCGGGAGTCAGTTGGGCCGGGGAGCTGTTTTTT
CASSLKAGVSWAGELFF
>.|TRBV18|few|TRBJ2-1
TGTGCCAGCTCACCACAGGGGGTGAGCTCCTACAATGAGCAGTTCTTC
CASSPQGVSSYNEQFF